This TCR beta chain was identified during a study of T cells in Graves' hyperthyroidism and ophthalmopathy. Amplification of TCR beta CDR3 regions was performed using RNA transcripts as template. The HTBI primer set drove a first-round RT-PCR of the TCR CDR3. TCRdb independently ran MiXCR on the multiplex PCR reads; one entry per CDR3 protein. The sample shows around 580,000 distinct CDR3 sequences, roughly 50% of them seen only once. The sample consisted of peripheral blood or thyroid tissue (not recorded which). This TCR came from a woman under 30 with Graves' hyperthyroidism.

Here the CDR3 DNA reads TGTGCCAGCAGCTTAAAGGACAGGGTCAGGGATGAGCAGTTCTTC. Translated, it gives CASSLKDRVRDEQFF. V usage is TRBV11-1 and J usage is TRBJ2-7; TRBD1 matches at 8 bases. The DNA end favors TRBJ2-1, so the J call may be wrong. The CDR3 has 15 residues. Germline V gene lookup returns CDR1 SGHAT and CDR2 FQDESV (reference sequence).